This TCR beta chain comes out of a study of CD8+CD57+ T cells in acquired aplastic anemia. Study at large: Quantities of DNA derived from sorted CD4+ and CD8+ cells averaged around 3 ug.

Study-wide points: A significant difference in CD8+ Simpson's diversity between patients and controls was not found. Fewer than 30 CD8+ CDR3 sequences were shared between patients and controls.

The CDR3 sequence is 14 residues long. Trimming removed 7 bases at V and 0 bases at J, with 12 bases between. Per the germline V gene, CDR1 is MNHNS and CDR2 is SASEGT. As concerns this clonotype: No antigen is known for it.

Patients picked for sequencing had shown CD8+CD57+ cell expansion detected by flow cytometry. All patients had severe acquired aplastic anemia. Genomic DNA templated the TCR beta VDJ and CDR3 profiling. TCRdb itself ran the reads through MiXCR, one entry per CDR3 protein. The data hold 450,000 to 600,000 distinct CDR3 sequences, with approximately 32% observed a single time. The genes are TRBV6-1 and TRBJ2-5; D call uncertain. This receptor was taken from a human donor with aplastic anemia. The source material was sorted CD4+, CD8+, or CD8+CD57+ T cells (not recorded which) from PBMCs. CDR3 bases: TGTGCCAGCAATCCGGGCCAGTACCAAGAGACCCAGTACTTC. Protein sequence: CASNPGQYQETQYF.